This T cell receptor beta chain came from a study of T cells in Graves' hyperthyroidism and ophthalmopathy. Using RNA transcripts as the source, TCR beta CDR3 regions were amplified. HTBI primers drove first-round RT-PCR of the TCR CDR3. TCRdb used MiXCR to reprocess the multiplex PCR reads, holding one entry per CDR3 protein. Of 450,000 to 600,000 distinct CDR3 sequences listed, 12% to 15% are singletons. Broader study findings: Classification by a 13 V-J model distinguished ophthalmopathy from stable hyperthyroidism. Blood also contained most expanded thyroid clonotypes above 0.001.

The germline CDR1 and CDR2 sequences are MDHEN and SYDVKM. The CDR3 runs to 12 residues. In patients aged 18 to 65, hyperthyroidism was newly diagnosed, with duration under 2 months. Each diagnosis was grounded in clinical symptoms, serum thyroxine and TRAb, thyroid ultrasound, and orbital computed tomography. Points on this clonotype: Its specificity is not known. Compared with germline, one end of the junction differs, possibly owing to a read error.

This chain uses TRBV28 with TRBJ1-6; D is undetermined. This sequence originates from a woman aged 40 to 49 with Graves' hyperthyroidism. Input material: blood. For the CDR3, the DNA is TGTGCCGGCAGTTCCTCCCCTTCACCCCTCCACTTT. As protein: CAGSSSPSPLHF.